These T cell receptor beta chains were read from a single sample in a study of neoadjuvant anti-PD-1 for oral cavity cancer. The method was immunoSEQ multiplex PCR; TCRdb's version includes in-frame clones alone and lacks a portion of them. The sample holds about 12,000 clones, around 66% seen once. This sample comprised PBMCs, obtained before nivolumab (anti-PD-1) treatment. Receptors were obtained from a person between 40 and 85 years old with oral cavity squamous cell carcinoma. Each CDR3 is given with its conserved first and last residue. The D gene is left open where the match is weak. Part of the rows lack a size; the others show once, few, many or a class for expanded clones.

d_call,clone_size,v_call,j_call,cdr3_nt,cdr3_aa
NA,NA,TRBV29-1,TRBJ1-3,TGCAGCGTTACAGGATCCGGAAACACCATATATTTT,CSVTGSGNTIYF
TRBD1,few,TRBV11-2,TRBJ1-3,TGTGCCAGCAGCACAGGGGGCCAGGGCTCTGGAAACACCATATATTTT,CASSTGGQGSGNTIYF
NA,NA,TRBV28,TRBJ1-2,TGTGCCAGCAGCCCCCCCCTTTATGGCTACACCTTC,CASSPPLYGYTF
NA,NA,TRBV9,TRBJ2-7,TGTGCCAGCAGCGTCGACACCGGGGGGCCCTACGAGCAGTACTTC,CASSVDTGGPYEQYF
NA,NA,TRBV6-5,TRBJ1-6,TGTGCCAGCAGTTACGGCAGGGGCACCTATAATTCACCCCTCCACTTT,CASSYGRGTYNSPLHF
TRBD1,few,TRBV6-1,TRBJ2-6,TGTGCCAGCAGTGGACGGACAGGTACACTCTCTGGGGCCAACGTCCTGACTTTC,CASSGRTGTLSGANVLTF
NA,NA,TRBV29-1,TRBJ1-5,TGCAGCGCCGGGGGGTCCAATCAGCCCCAGCATTTT,CSAGGSNQPQHF
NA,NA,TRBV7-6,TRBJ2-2,TGTGCCAGCAGCCCCAGGATAACGACGAACACCGGGGAGCTGTTTTTT,CASSPRITTNTGELFF
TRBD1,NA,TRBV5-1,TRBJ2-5,TGCGCCAGCAGCTCGACAGGGGTCGGTCTAGGGGAGACCCAGTACTTC,CASSSTGVGLGETQYF
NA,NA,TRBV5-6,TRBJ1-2,TGTGCCAGCAGCTTGTTGATTGGGGAACACTATGGCTACACCTTC,CASSLLIGEHYGYTF
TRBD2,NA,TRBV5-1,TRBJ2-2,TGCGCCAGCAGCTTGGGGGCTAGCGGGACGAACACCGGGGAGCTGTTTTTT,CASSLGASGTNTGELFF
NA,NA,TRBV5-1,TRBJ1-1,TGCGCCAGCAGCTTCTCTAGGGCGGGGCTGAACACTGAAGCTTTCTTT,CASSFSRAGLNTEAFF
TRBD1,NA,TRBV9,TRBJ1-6,TGTGCCAGCAGCGTAGAACAGGGGCTCAATTCACCCCTCCACTTT,CASSVEQGLNSPLHF
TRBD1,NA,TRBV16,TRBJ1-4,TGTGCCAGCAGCCCGGACAGGGTAGAAAAACTGTTTTTT,CASSPDRVEKLFF
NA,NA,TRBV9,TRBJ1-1,TGTGCCAGCAGCGGGGCCCCCTTGAGGGGTGAAGCTTTCTTT,CASSGAPLRGEAFF
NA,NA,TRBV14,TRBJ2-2,TGTGCCAGCAGCCAAGACGCAGTGAACACCGGGGAGCTGTTTTTT,CASSQDAVNTGELFF
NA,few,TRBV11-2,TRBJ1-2,TGTGCCAGCAGCTTACTAGGGACAACGAACTATGGCTACACCTTC,CASSLLGTTNYGYTF
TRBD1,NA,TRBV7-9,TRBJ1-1,TGTGCCAGCAGCTCCGGACAGGGTCCAGCGGGGATTGCTTTCTTT,CASSSGQGPAGIAFF
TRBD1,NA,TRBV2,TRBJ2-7,TGTGCCAGCAGGGGACAGGGTAGCTCCTACGAGCAGTACTTC,CASRGQGSSYEQYF
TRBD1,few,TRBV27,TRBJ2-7,TGTGCCAGCAGTTTATCGGGACAGGTTACCTACGAGCAGTACTTC,CASSLSGQVTYEQYF
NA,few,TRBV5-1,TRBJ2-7,TGCGCCAGCAGCGTAAGGGAGGCGGGAGAGCAGTACTTC,CASSVREAGEQYF
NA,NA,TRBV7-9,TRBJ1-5,TGTGCCAGCAGCTTGTCGTCAGCGGGGAATCAGCCCCAGCATTTT,CASSLSSAGNQPQHF
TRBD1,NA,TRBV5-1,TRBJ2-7,TGCGCCAGCAGCGAGGGACAGGCTGGCGACGAGCAGTACTTC,CASSEGQAGDEQYF
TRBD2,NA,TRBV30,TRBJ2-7,TGTGCCTGGAGTCTAGCGGACTCCTACGAGCAGTACTTC,CAWSLADSYEQYF
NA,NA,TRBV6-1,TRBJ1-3,TGTGCCAGCAGTGAAGCGCGGTGGAACTCTGGAAACACCATATATTTT,CASSEARWNSGNTIYF
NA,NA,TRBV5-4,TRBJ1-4,TGTGCCAGCAGTTCCGAGGAGGACCGTGAAAAACTGTTTTTT,CASSSEEDREKLFF
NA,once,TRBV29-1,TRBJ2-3,TGCAGCGTTGAGGGGGGGCCGGGGGATACGCAGTATTTT,CSVEGGPGDTQYF
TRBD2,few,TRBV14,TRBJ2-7,TGTGCCAGCAGCCAAGTAGCGGGAGGACCTTACGAGCAGTACTTC,CASSQVAGGPYEQYF
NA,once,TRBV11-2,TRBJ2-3,TGTGCCAGCAAAATAGCGGTTAGCACAGATACGCAGTATTTT,CASKIAVSTDTQYF